This T cell receptor beta chain was retrieved from a study of OX40 agonist ivuxolimab in advanced cancers. Looking at the study overall: The study treated patients with ivuxolimab, an agonistic anti-OX40 (CD134) antibody. From about 20 to 80 years was the age range, with a mean of around 57 years, and nearly 85% were male.

Concerning this clone: Its antigen remains unidentified.

Points from the study as a whole: Both CD4+ and CD8+ T cell populations in blood had undergone clonal expansion by week 6 at 0.1 to 3.0 mg/kg.

The CDR3 extends over 14 amino acids. CDR1 and CDR2 from the germline V gene are MDHEN and SYDVKM. V lost 7 bases to trimming and J lost 6 bases, with 18 bases between them. Here immunoSEQ multiplex PCR was the method, and the copy in TCRdb shows in-frame clones only, minus some. The top ten clones hold approximately 10% of a sample with approximately 63,000 clones, about four fifths of them seen once. The V call is TRBV28, the J call TRBJ1-2; D not certain. The receptor's source is an adult with an advanced solid tumor such as melanoma, head and neck, liver or kidney cancer. Sequenced here: CD4+ or CD8+ T cells sorted from blood, sampled in a trial of the OX40 agonist ivuxolimab. DNA of the CDR3: TGTGCCAGCATCGTATCCGGAGGAAGCCATGGCTACACCTTC. Its translation is CASIVSGGSHGYTF.